This T cell receptor (beta chain) was obtained from a study of human T cells and chemical hapten exposure (dated by TCRdb to the early 2020s). For the wider study: For sensitization, 2% DPC in acetone was applied to a roughly 2 cm by roughly 2 cm area of upper inner arm skin. Patients additionally received weekly therapeutic DPC doses to the scalp throughout the roughly 24-week study period. Patch testing was performed on the upper back with Finn chambers containing 0.01% DPC, and the patch tests were scored after 6 days according to International Contact Dermatitis Research Group standards. Alopecia areata with under or over 50% scalp involvement, alopecia totalis and alopecia universalis were represented in the patient cohort, which was mostly female. The libraries were sequenced as a pool, and the TCR yield per sample differed mostly because of small variations in library volumes within the pool. In alopecia patients, the study followed how the peripheral blood TCR repertoire changed in vivo over primary and secondary sensitization to diphenylcyclopropenone (DPC), a hapten. Blood samples were taken from patients before sensitization (week 0) and then at 2, 6 and about 24 weeks after DPC sensitization. Nearly 30 alopecia patients gave blood for TCR sequencing at one to four time points (pre-sensitization, 2, 6 and 24 weeks).

The time point label for this specimen denotes: pre-sensitization, week 0. The treatment or condition label, read with the paper, signifies: therapeutic diphenylcyclopropenone sensitization with weekly scalp DPC. Blood at each patch-test visit was drawn before the patch test was applied. Patients were considered eligible if aged 18 to 70, diagnosed with alopecia and deemed suitable for DPC therapy, and patients were excluded if pregnant. Total RNA was isolated from unfractionated whole blood collected in Tempus Blood RNA tubes. The CDR3 has 14 amino acids, counting the end cysteine and phenylalanine. The sequence is cut down to CDR3 DNA, 42 bases in frame from base 1. V has 4 bases trimmed and J has 8 bases trimmed; junction bases matching no gene number 8. This clonotype was observed at least ten times. Its target antigen remains unknown. It has no much larger one-base neighbor in the sample; base qualities were not kept.

Study-wide findings and limitations: Because every patient had alopecia, a presumed autoimmune disease, the patients' immune response might differ from that of healthy individuals. Expanded TCRs formed significantly more large CDR3 similarity clusters than pre-sensitization or healthy control sets, consistent with antigen-driven responses. No change with DPC sensitization was found in the number of TCRs above 1 in 1000 frequency, and no evidence of global repertoire structure alterations was found. Repeated subsampling changed both the strength of the expansion versus patch-test correlation and the threshold at which the correlation became significant. Patch test score was positively correlated with the number of PT1 expanded TCRs, with significance at thresholds 8, 16 and 32 but not at 4.

Preparation of the library involved RACE. Sequencing instrument: NextSeq 500. During library preparation, unique molecular identifiers were attached to individual cDNA molecules so that TCRs could be counted in a quantitative, reproducible way. Each blood RNA sample was used to sequence both TCR alpha and TCR beta chains. The authors processed their data as follows. The median number of TCRs per sample was around 100,000, ranging from about 23,224 to 700,000. V, J and CDR3 annotation of the TCR reads was performed with the Decombinator software suite. For PS versus PT1 abundance plots, all samples were subsampled to the same number of TCRs (28,000). TCRs were defined as expanded if absent before sensitization and observed at least eight times at the 2-week time point. Clones were called with MiXCR by TCRdb after fastp trimmed the public reads at Q25, and only in-frame beta chains were retained. Rows merge per CDR3 protein into single entries with the most common DNA and genes. The V and J calls and clone size are TCRdb's, not the authors'. In all, the sample holds about 300,000 distinct CDR3 sequences, and 4.5% to 5.5% of those were seen once. Together, the top ten hold less than 9% of the sample.

This specimen was whole blood, taken in connection with sensitization to the hapten diphenylcyclopropenone (DPC). The sequence came from a woman aged 18-29 years with alopecia areata. Some clones in this sample may be carry-over from other donors' samples. The rearranged chain carries TRBV12-3 or TRBV12-4 and TRBJ1-1; TRBD1 agrees with 9 junctional bases. The DNA is TGTGCCAGCAGTTCCGTAGGACAGGGGACAGAAGCTTTCTTT. It codes for CASSSVGQGTEAFF.